The 18 T cell receptor beta chains below all came from one sample that was sequenced in a study of shared clonotypes between healthy human individuals (dated by TCRdb to about 2020). Library construction relied on the immunoSEQ multiplex PCR assay. This immuneACCESS table, as held by TCRdb, lists in-frame sequences with V and J called but not all clones. Of the missing ones, under half trace to an unresolved V gene in checked studies; the others have no known cause. For this sample the table gives 2 million to 3 million clones, of which roughly 93% were detected only once. The ten biggest clones cover about 0.39% of the sample. Sequencing was done on a sample of naive CD4+ T cells from PBMCs. The sample's cell subset or site, from its label and the paper: CD45RA+ positively selected. These TCRs come from a man aged 18 to 29 in good health. Some clones in this sample may be carry-over from other donors' samples.

This rearrangement joins TRBV7-3 to TRBJ1-1; maybe TRBD1 (6 bases). CDR1 is SGHTA and CDR2 is FQGTGA in the germline V gene. The CDR3 totals 13 residues. Trimming stripped 5 bases from V and 3 bases from J, with 10 bases between. DNA of the CDR3: TGTGCCAGCAGCGTCGACAGGCACACTGAAGCTTTCTTT. Translating gives CASSVDRHTEAFF.

V usage is TRBV14 and J usage is TRBJ1-3; 9 nucleotides line up with TRBD1. The CDR3 length is 16 residues. Germline V gene sequence: CDR1 SGHDN, CDR2 FVKESK. J lost 5 bases, V lost 3 bases, and 8 bases had no gene match. In DNA form, the CDR3 reads TGTGCCAGCAGCCATGGCGGGACAGGGAGGCGAAACACCATATATTTT. As protein: CASSHGGTGRRNTIYF.

This chain uses TRBV28 with TRBJ2-6; TRBD2 might be the D (6 bases). The CDR3 is 17 amino acids. The germline V gene encodes CDR1 MDHEN and CDR2 SYDVKM. With 5 bases removed from V and 3 bases from J, the gap between germline ends came to 17 bases. CDR3 in DNA: TGTGCCAGCAGTCTCGGGGCGGGGACGCTTGGGGCCAACGTCCTGACTTTC. The encoded protein is CASSLGAGTLGANVLTF.

The gene calls are TRBV7-2 and TRBJ1-4; D ambiguous. This CDR3 is 15 amino acids long. CDR1 and CDR2 from the germline V gene are SGHTA and FQGNSA. V was shortened by 6 bases and J by 4 bases, with 15 bases between the two germline ends. The CDR3 here is CASSLSGLGNEKLFF. The DNA for the CDR3 is TGTGCCAGCAGTCTCAGTGGGCTTGGTAATGAAAAACTGTTTTTT.

Regarding this clone: Germline and junction disagree at one end, which may indicate a read error. The rearrangement joins TRBV30 to TRBJ2-5, with TRBD2 identical over 14 bases. The CDR3 consists of 12 residues. CDR1 and CDR2 (germline): GTSNPN, SVGIG (reference sequence). The CDR3 coding sequence is TGTGCCTGGAGTTCGGGACTAGCGGGAGCGGACTTC. Protein product: CAWSSGLAGADF.

V usage is TRBV5-4 and J usage is TRBJ2-7, with TRBD1 matching 9 bases. The germline V gene encodes CDR1 SGHNT and CDR2 YYREEE (reference sequence). The V segment lost 0 bases and the J segment 0 bases; nucleotides outside the gene matches: 4. The CDR3 loop spans 16 amino acids. The CDR3 DNA reads TGTGCCAGCAGCTTGGGGGACAGGGTCCCCTCCTACGAGCAGTACTTC. It translates to CASSLGDRVPSYEQYF.

This rearrangement joins TRBV19 to TRBJ2-5, with D perhaps TRBD1 (6 bases). The CDR3 has 13 residues. Germline V CDR1 and CDR2: LNHDA, SQIVND (reference sequence). The ends were cut back, 5 bases at V and 5 bases at J, with 12 bases in the middle. The CDR3 sequence: CASSFTGTETQYF. The CDR3 DNA reads as TGTGCCAGTAGTTTTACAGGGACGGAGACCCAGTACTTC.

The chain joins TRBV5-4 to TRBJ2-1; a weak D match, TRBD2 (6 bases). Trimming took off 6 bases at V and 3 bases at J, with 16 bases between the two ends. This CDR3 region has 15 residues. Germline loops: CDR1 SGHNT, CDR2 YYREEE (reference sequence). The CDR3 nucleotides are TGTGCCAGCACCCCTCGCGGGACCAACTACAATGAGCAGTTCTTC. Its translation: CASTPRGTNYNEQFF.

This chain joins TRBV6-5 and TRBJ2-2; D possibly corresponds to TRBD2 (7 bases). The CDR3 sequence is 15 residues long. Germline values: CDR1 MNHEY, CDR2 SVGAGI. V was cut by 4 bases and J by 0 bases, with 9 bases left in between. This CDR3 is CASSWEGANTGELFF. The CDR3 DNA is TGTGCCAGCAGTTGGGAGGGGGCGAACACCGGGGAGCTGTTTTTT.

This chain uses TRBV9 with TRBJ1-3, with no clear D. The V and J ends lost 1 base and 2 bases respectively, with 10 bases between them. This CDR3 has 15 amino acids. CDR1 and CDR2 from the germline V gene are SGDLS and YYNGEE. This CDR3 is CASSVSFGPGNTIYF. CDR3 nucleotide sequence: TGTGCCAGCAGCGTAAGCTTTGGTCCTGGAAACACCATATATTTT.

The chain employs TRBV2 and TRBJ1-4; a weak D match, TRBD1 (6 bases). Germline V gene data show CDR1 as SNHLY and CDR2 as FYNNEI. This CDR3 region has 15 residues. V was trimmed by 4 bases and J by 8 bases, leaving 17 bases between them. The CDR3, as DNA: TGTGCCAGCAGTGGAGACAACAGGGTGAGGGAAAAACTGTTTTTT. Its protein is CASSGDNRVREKLFF. Complete variable domain (other parts from reference TRBV2 and TRBJ1-4): EPEVTQTPSHQVTQMGQEVILRCVPISNHLYFYWYRQILGQKVEFLVSFYNNEISEKSEIFDDQFSVERPDGSNFTLKIRSTKLEDSAMYFCASSGDNRVREKLFFGSGTQLSVL.

V gene TRBV7-6 combines with J gene TRBJ2-1; D possibly corresponds to TRBD2 (7 bases). Germline loops: CDR1 SGHVS, CDR2 FNYEAQ. The CDR3 loop spans 13 amino acids. Deletions cut 5 bases from V and 13 bases from J, with 18 bases between. This CDR3 reads CASSPEGGVPQFF. The CDR3 DNA sequence: TGTGCCAGCAGCCCCGAAGGGGGGGTCCCCCAGTTCTTC.

In its sample, this clone was seen a few times. This chain links TRBV7-9 with TRBJ1-5, with 7 bases identical to TRBD1. This CDR3 is 15 amino acids long. Germline CDR1 SEHNR, CDR2 FQNEAQ (reference sequence). Losses at the gene ends were 4 bases for V and 6 bases for J; bases not matched to a gene: 9. This CDR3 is CASSSGTVSGQPQHF. In nucleotides, the CDR3 is TGTGCCAGCAGCTCCGGGACAGTGTCCGGTCAGCCCCAGCATTTT.

The genes are TRBV4-3 and TRBJ1-3; a weak D match, TRBD1 (5 bases). The CDR3 totals 15 residues. The V and J ends lost 3 bases and 9 bases respectively, with 18 bases between them. Germline CDR1 LGHNA, CDR2 YSLEER. The CDR3 here is CASSHARQTVGTIYF. The DNA for the CDR3 is TGCGCCAGCAGCCACGCAAGACAGACCGTCGGCACCATATATTTT.

This rearrangement joins TRBV2 to TRBJ1-1; TRBD1 is a possible D gene (5 bases). Per germline, CDR1 SNHLY and CDR2 FYNNEI. The CDR3 runs to 13 residues. CDR3 residues: CVGEAALNTEAFF. Written as DNA, the CDR3 is TGTGTAGGGGAGGCAGCCTTGAACACTGAAGCTTTCTTT.

This chain links TRBV5-4 with TRBJ2-7, with TRBD1 identical over 11 bases. CDR1 SGHNT and CDR2 YYREEE come from the germline V gene (reference sequence). This CDR3 has 15 amino acids. J gave up 10 bases and V 4 bases, and 13 bases lay outside the gene matches. The CDR3 DNA is TGTGCCAGCAGCCCACCCGGACAGGGGGCTGGTCGACAGTACTTC. It codes for CASSPPGQGAGRQYF.

The chain has TRBV7-9 and TRBJ1-1; D might be TRBD1 (6 bases). In germline, CDR1 is SEHNR, CDR2 FQNEAQ (reference sequence). CDR3 length equals 13 residues. V lost 3 bases and J lost 7, with 12 bases in between. The CDR3 DNA reads as TGTGCCAGCAGCTTCCAAGGGGGTCTTGAAGCTTTCTTT. Translation: CASSFQGGLEAFF.

J is TRBJ1-2 and V is TRBV6-5; D is unclear. The CDR3 contains 11 residues. CDR1 MNHEY and CDR2 SVGAGI come from the germline V gene. Trimming pared 6 bases from V and 8 bases from J, leaving 10 bases between. The CDR3 region has the DNA TGTGCCAGCAGCCCGGGGAAGGGCTACACCTTC. Residues: CASSPGKGYTF.